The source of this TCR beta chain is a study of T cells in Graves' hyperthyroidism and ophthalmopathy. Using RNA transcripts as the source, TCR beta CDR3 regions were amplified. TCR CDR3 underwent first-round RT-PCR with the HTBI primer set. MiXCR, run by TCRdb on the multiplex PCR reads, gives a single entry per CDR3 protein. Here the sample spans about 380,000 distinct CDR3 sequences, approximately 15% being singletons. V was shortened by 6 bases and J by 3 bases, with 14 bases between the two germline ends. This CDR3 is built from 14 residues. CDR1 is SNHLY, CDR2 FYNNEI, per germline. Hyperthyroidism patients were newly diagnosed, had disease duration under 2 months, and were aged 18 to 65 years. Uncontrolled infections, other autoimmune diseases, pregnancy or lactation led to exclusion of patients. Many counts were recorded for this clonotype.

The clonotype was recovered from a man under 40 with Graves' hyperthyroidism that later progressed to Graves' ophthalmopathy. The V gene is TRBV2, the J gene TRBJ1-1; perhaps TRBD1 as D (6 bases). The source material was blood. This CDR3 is CASSLKGEDTEAFF. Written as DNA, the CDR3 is TGTGCCAGCAGCCTCAAGGGGGAGGACACTGAAGCTTTCTTT.